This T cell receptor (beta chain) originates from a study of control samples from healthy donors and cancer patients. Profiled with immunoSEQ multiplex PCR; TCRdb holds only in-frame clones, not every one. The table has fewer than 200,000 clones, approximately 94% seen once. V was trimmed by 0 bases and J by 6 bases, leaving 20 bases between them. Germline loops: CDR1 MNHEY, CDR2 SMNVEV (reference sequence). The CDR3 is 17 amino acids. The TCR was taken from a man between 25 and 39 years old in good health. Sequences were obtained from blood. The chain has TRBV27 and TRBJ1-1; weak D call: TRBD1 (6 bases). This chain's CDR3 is CASSLSGVTGKGAEAFF. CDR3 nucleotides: TGTGCCAGCAGTTTATCCGGAGTTACAGGGAAAGGGGCTGAAGCTTTCTTT.